This TCR beta chain was identified during a study of blood T cell repertoires in COVID-19. Study-wide context: Samples of COVID-19 (acute and convalescent) were obtained from the United States, Italy and Spain.

Authors' data handling: From reference gene primer amplification, estimates of nucleated cell counts were derived. TCRdb's table, derived via immunoSEQ multiplex PCR, lists solely in-frame clones and lacks some. Clone size and V and J calls were adopted from that table, with D and trimming inferred from the DNA. The table has around 130,000 clones, about 89% seen once. The sequencing input was peripheral blood. The TCR sequence derives from a man between 50 and 59 years old with active or convalescent COVID-19.

CDR3 nucleotides: TGTGCCAGTAGTATGGGTCGGGGGACTGAAGCTTTCTTT. Residues: CASSMGRGTEAFF. This chain joins TRBV19 and TRBJ1-1, with a weak D call TRBD1 (5 bases). CDR1 is LNHDA, CDR2 SQIVND, per germline (reference sequence). Trimming stripped 3 bases from V and 5 bases from J, with 10 bases between. The CDR3 is 13 amino acids. Full variable domain (outside the CDR3, taken from reference TRBV19 and TRBJ1-1): DGGITQSPKYLFRKEGQNVTLSCEQNLNHDAMYWYRQDPGQGLRLIYYSQIVNDFQKGDIAEGYSVSREKKESFPLTVTSAQKNPTAFYLCASSMGRGTEAFFGQGTRLTVV.